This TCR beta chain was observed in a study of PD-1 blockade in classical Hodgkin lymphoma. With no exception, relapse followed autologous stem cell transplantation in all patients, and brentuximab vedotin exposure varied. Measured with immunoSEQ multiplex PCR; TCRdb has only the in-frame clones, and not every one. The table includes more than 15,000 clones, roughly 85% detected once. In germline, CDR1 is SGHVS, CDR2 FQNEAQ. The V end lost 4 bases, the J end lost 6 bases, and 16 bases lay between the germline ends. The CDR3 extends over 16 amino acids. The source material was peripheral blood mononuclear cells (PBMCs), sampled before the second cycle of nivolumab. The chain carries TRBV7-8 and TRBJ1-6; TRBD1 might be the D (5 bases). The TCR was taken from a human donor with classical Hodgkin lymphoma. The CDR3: CASSSAGGVGNSPLHF. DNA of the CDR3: TGTGCCAGCAGCTCAGCGGGAGGGGTAGGTAATTCACCCCTCCACTTT.